The clone carrying this T cell receptor (beta chain) was observed a handful of times. The antigen is unknown. This specimen comes from a study of CD8+ T cells in alopecia areata. General study results and limits: One nonresponder leaves baseline CD8+ expansion's link to response uncertain. Scalp clonality and expanded CD8+ clones among the top 100 fell significantly with tofacitinib. It was observed that many expanded lesional clones persisted in scalp and blood during tofacitinib.

Germline values: CDR1 SEHNR, CDR2 FQNEAQ (reference sequence). There are 12 residues in the CDR3. Trimming cost V 4 bases and J 4 bases, with 5 bases left between them. Indicated treatment: oral pan-JAK inhibitor, 5-10 mg twice daily. The study team obtained lesional scalp punch biopsies and peripheral blood from alopecia areata patients. Sequencing templates came from extracted RNA that was reverse transcribed into cDNA. TCRdb's copy holds only in-frame clones and misses some; the assay was immunoSEQ multiplex PCR. The sample lists fewer than 350,000 clones, roughly 60% seen once, with approximately 2% in the top ten.

The TCR originated in a human donor with alopecia areata. The sequencing here drew on CD4+ T cells sorted from blood, taken at week 24, from a patient treated with tofacitinib. The chain joins TRBV7-9 to TRBJ1-3, with D unclear. The CDR3 region has the DNA TGTGCCAGCAGCTCCGAGGGAAACACCATATATTTT. Residues: CASSSEGNTIYF.